This T cell receptor beta chain was found in a study of blood T cells in healthy people across ages. Findings of the study overall: Bulk PBMC profiling left naive and antigen-experienced comparisons inconclusive.

Primers used in a second PCR of about 7 to 12 cycles were a sample-barcoded 5' primer and a J-beta primer mix. A template-switch adaptor containing 12 random nucleotides labeled each cDNA molecule. CDR3-containing paired-end reads numbered at least 2.5 million in each sample. A single record per CDR3 protein comes from TCRdb applying MiXCR to the 5' RACE reads. This sample has 1.5 million to 2 million distinct CDR3 sequences, with roughly 49% found just once. Note on this clonotype: Antigen unknown.

Trimming cost V 3 bases and J 2 bases, with 11 bases left between them. CDR3 length: 14 amino acids. Germline values: CDR1 SGDLS, CDR2 YYNGEE. The sequencing sample was made of blood. The rearrangement links TRBV9 to TRBJ2-5; possible D gene TRBD1, 7 bases. This receptor was identified in a woman between 35 and 50 years old in good health. CDR3 sequence: CASSGGTEQETQYF. The CDR3 DNA reads TGTGCCAGCAGCGGCGGGACAGAGCAAGAGACCCAGTACTTC.